The clone carrying this T cell receptor (beta chain) turned up a few times. The data are from a study of Graves' ophthalmopathy and Graves' hyperthyroidism. The CDR3 length is 14 residues. V lost 8 bases to trimming and J lost 10 bases, with 20 bases between them. TCR beta CDR3 amplification used RNA transcripts. First-round RT-PCR employed HTBI primers, with a second-round multiplex PCR after it. TCRdb re-called the multiplex PCR reads through MiXCR, storing one row per CDR3 protein. The data contain over a million distinct CDR3 sequences, about 36% of them singletons. The specimen was peripheral blood or thyroid tissue (not recorded which). This TCR came from an adult man with Graves' hyperthyroidism. The V gene is TRBV12-3 or TRBV12-4, the J gene TRBJ1-4; tentative D call: TRBD1 (5 bases). CDR3 in amino acids: CASSRGETQGKLFF. The CDR3 DNA reads TGTGCCAGCTCACGGGGGGAGACGCAGGGAAAACTGTTTTTT.